There are a few counts of the clone carrying this T cell receptor (beta chain). This sample is drawn from a study of blood T cell repertoires in COVID-19. Clones were read by immunoSEQ multiplex PCR, and TCRdb kept only the in-frame ones, dropping some. The sample consists of more than 90,000 clones, 75% to 90% of them appearing once. The germline V and J ends were trimmed by 0 bases and 4 bases, with 13 bases remaining between them. The CDR3 totals 15 residues. CDR1 and CDR2 from the germline V gene are SGHRS and YFSETQ. The material sequenced was peripheral blood. This sequence originates from a woman in her seventies with active or convalescent COVID-19. The rearrangement joins TRBV5-1 to TRBJ1-1, with no clear D. CDR3 sequence (DNA): TGCGCCAGCAGCTTGGCCGGCTCCTCGGGCACTGAAGCTTTCTTT. Translated, it gives CASSLAGSSGTEAFF. The variable domain in full, with the rest retrieved from reference TRBV5-1 and TRBJ1-1, is KAGVTQTPRYLIKTRGQQVTLSCSPISGHRSVSWYQQTPGQGLQFLFEYFSETQRNKGNFPGRFSGRQFSNSRSEMNVSTLELGDSALYLCASSLAGSSGTEAFFGQGTRLTVV.